Listed here are 17 T cell receptor beta chains from one sample, sequenced in a study of identical twins. One entry per CDR3 protein, called by TCRdb with MiXCR from the 5' RACE reads. There are about 530,000 distinct CDR3 sequences in the sample; 20% to 25% occur only once, and 0.45% to 0.5% lies in the top ten. The same sample was also studied in work on yellow fever vaccine responses in identical twins.

Source material: CD4+ T cells sorted from blood. The receptors shown here come from a woman in her late teens or twenties in good health.

This sequence joins TRBV6-1 and TRBJ2-2, with 11 bases identical to TRBD1. The J segment lost 4 bases and the V segment lost 7 bases, leaving 8 bases of the junction unmatched. This CDR3 spans 16 amino acids. Germline V gives CDR1 MNHNS, CDR2 SASEGT. CDR3 sequence: CASTLMGTGGTGELFF. Written as DNA, the CDR3 is TGTGCCAGCACCCTCATGGGGACAGGGGGCACCGGGGAGCTGTTTTTT.

The chain is built from TRBV11-2 and TRBJ2-1; perhaps TRBD1 as D (7 bases). V lost 6 bases and J 6 bases, leaving 24 bases between the germline ends. The CDR3 extends over 17 amino acids. Germline V lookup: CDR1 SGHAT, CDR2 FQNNGV. This CDR3 is CASRRAVRGNRGNEQFF. As DNA, the CDR3 is TGTGCCAGCAGACGAGCCGTTCGGGGGAACAGGGGCAATGAGCAGTTCTTC.

In this sample, this clonotype turned up many times. The chain uses TRBV12-3 or TRBV12-4 and TRBJ1-6, with unresolved D. The CDR3 totals 13 residues. The V end lost 5 bases, the J end lost 14 bases, and 16 bases lay between the germline ends. For the CDR3, the DNA is TGTGCCAGCAGTCCGGCCGGCCCTGGGGCCCTCCACTTT. Protein: CASSPAGPGALHF.

In DNA form, the CDR3 reads TGTGCCAGCAGTTTTTACAGGGGAAGGTATGGCTACACCTTC. It specifies CASSFYRGRYGYTF. The V and J genes are TRBV12-3 or TRBV12-4 and TRBJ1-2; 7 bases fit TRBD1. This CDR3 contains 14 residues. With 3 bases clipped from V and 5 bases from J, the junction kept 6 bases outside the gene matches.

The chain has TRBV2 and TRBJ2-3; perhaps TRBD2 as D (5 bases). Per the germline V gene, CDR1 is SNHLY and CDR2 is FYNNEI. The CDR3 contains 11 residues. V was trimmed by 6 bases and J by 4 bases, leaving 5 bases between them. The CDR3 nucleotides are TGTGCCAGCAGGGGAGCAGATACGCAGTATTTT. It yields the protein CASRGADTQYF.

The table lists this clonotype with a few counts. CDR3 amino acids: CASILAGDEQYV. CDR3 nucleotides: TGCGCCAGCATACTGGCGGGAGACGAGCAGTACGTC. V and J are TRBV10-1 and TRBJ2-7, with 7 bases fitting TRBD2. Per germline, CDR1 WNHNN and CDR2 SYGVQD (reference sequence). V lost 7 bases, J lost 5 bases, and 5 bases stayed unmatched. CDR3 length: 12 residues.

This chain connects TRBV20-1 to TRBJ1-4, with no clear D. This CDR3 is 13 amino acids long. V lost 4 bases, J lost 2 bases, and 8 bases lay in between. Per germline, CDR1 DFQATT and CDR2 SNEGSKA (reference sequence). CDR3 sequence (DNA): TGCAGTGCTACTTCTGCGACTAATGAAAAACTGTTTTTT. It is translated as CSATSATNEKLFF.

CDR3 residues: CASSFSGARTGKETQYF. CDR3 nucleotide sequence: TGTGCCAGCAGCTTCTCTGGGGCACGGACAGGAAAAGAGACCCAGTACTTC. The chain joins TRBV11-2 to TRBJ2-5; 7 bases agree with TRBD1. The CDR3 spans 17 residues. Per the germline V gene, CDR1 is SGHAT and CDR2 is FQNNGV. The junction had 13 bases not matched to a gene; V was cut back by 3 bases and J by 3 bases. Full variable domain (outside the CDR3, taken from reference TRBV11-2 and TRBJ2-5): EAGVAQSPRYKIIEKRQSVAFWCNPISGHATLYWYQQILGQGPKLLIQFQNNGVVDDSQLPKDRFSAERLKGVDSTLKIQPAKLEDSAVYLCASSFSGARTGKETQYFGPGTRLLVL.

V gene TRBV11-1 combines with J gene TRBJ2-3; the match to TRBD2 covers 10 bases. CDR3 size: 18 residues. Looked up from germline, CDR1 is SGHAT and CDR2 is FQDESV (reference sequence). V gave up 2 bases and J gave up 1 base; unmatched junction bases: 9. This chain's CDR3 is CASSLRSGRAQGTDTQYF. The CDR3 DNA reads TGTGCCAGCAGCTTACGGAGCGGGAGGGCCCAGGGCACAGATACGCAGTATTTT.

The J gene is TRBJ2-3, the V gene TRBV18; D is perhaps TRBD1 or TRBD2 (6 bases each). The V and J ends lost 8 bases and 4 bases respectively, with 16 bases between them. Germline V gives CDR1 KGHSH, CDR2 LQKENI. CDR3 length: 14 amino acids. Here the CDR3 reads CASTATGLPDTQYF. Here the CDR3 DNA reads TGTGCCAGCACTGCGACAGGACTACCAGATACGCAGTATTTT.

The CDR3 spells CASTQGGHDYEQYF. CDR3 sequence (DNA): TGTGCCAGCACCCAGGGGGGGCACGACTACGAGCAGTACTTC. The V call is TRBV6-1, the J call TRBJ2-7, with D possibly called TRBD1 or TRBD2 (7 bases each). Germline CDR1 and CDR2: MNHNS and SASEGT. The CDR3 loop spans 14 amino acids. The V and J ends lost 7 bases and 3 bases respectively, with 16 bases between them.

J is TRBJ2-5 and V is TRBV7-7; D is unresolved. The CDR3 is 14 residues long. V was trimmed by 3 bases and J by 5 bases, leaving 13 bases between them. Per the germline V gene, CDR1 is SSHAT and CDR2 is FNYEAQ (reference sequence). The CDR3 DNA follows: TGTGCCAGCAGCTTCCCCGCCGCCCGGGAGACCCAGTACTTC. Protein product: CASSFPAARETQYF.

The sample holds a few counts of this clonotype. This chain links TRBV5-5 with TRBJ1-4; possibly TRBD1 for D (6 bases). Trimming pared 6 bases from V and 4 bases from J, leaving 10 bases between. The CDR3 contains 13 residues. Germline CDR1 reads SGHKS; CDR2 reads YYEKEE (reference sequence). CDR3 amino acids: CASKGQNNEKLFF. The CDR3 nucleotides are TGTGCCAGCAAAGGACAGAATAATGAAAAACTGTTTTTT.

The genes are TRBV2 and TRBJ1-1; D not resolved. The CDR3 contains 13 residues. Germline V gives CDR1 SNHLY, CDR2 FYNNEI. Between the trimmed V and J ends, which lost 11 bases and 3 bases, there was a span of 16 bases. DNA for the CDR3: TGTGCCGGAAAACCATATTGGGACACTGAAGCTTTCTTT. It yields the protein CAGKPYWDTEAFF.

This clonotype was found a few times. As DNA, the CDR3 is TGTGCCAGCAGTTTGGGGGCGGGGTCTAGCACAGATACGCAGTATTTT. It codes for CASSLGAGSSTDTQYF. The rearrangement uses TRBV12-3 or TRBV12-4 and TRBJ2-3; either TRBD1 or TRBD2 may fit D (6 bases each). With 3 bases removed from V and 0 bases from J, the gap between germline ends came to 13 bases. The CDR3 runs 16 residues.

This clonotype was detected a few times. This rearrangement joins TRBV10-3 to TRBJ1-1; D remains ambiguous. The CDR3 totals 12 residues. CDR1 is ENHRY, CDR2 SYGVKD, per germline. Trimming left V 9 bases short and J 1 base short, with 9 bases between. The DNA of the CDR3 is TGTGCCATATCCATTAGGAACACTGAAGCTTTCTTT. Amino acid sequence: CAISIRNTEAFF.

This clonotype was picked up a small number of times. The chain couples TRBV20-1 to TRBJ1-6, with 9 positions matching TRBD1. V gave up 3 bases and J gave up 5 bases; unmatched junction bases: 5. This CDR3 is built from 15 residues. Germline CDR1 is DFQATT and CDR2 is SNEGSKA (reference sequence). The CDR3: CSARDGTGNNSPLHF. The CDR3 DNA reads as TGCAGTGCTAGGGATGGGACAGGGAATAATTCACCCCTCCACTTT.